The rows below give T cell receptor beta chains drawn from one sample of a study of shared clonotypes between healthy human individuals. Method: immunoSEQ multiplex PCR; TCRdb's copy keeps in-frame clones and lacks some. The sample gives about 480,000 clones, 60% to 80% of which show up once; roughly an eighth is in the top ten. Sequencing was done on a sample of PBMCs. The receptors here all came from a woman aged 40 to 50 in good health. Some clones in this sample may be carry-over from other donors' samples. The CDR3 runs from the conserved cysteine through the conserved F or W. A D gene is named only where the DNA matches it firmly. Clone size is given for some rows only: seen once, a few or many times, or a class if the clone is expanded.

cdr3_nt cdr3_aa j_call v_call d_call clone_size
TGTGCCAGCAGCTTGTTTCTAGCGGGAGGGGGCGAGCAGTACTTC CASSLFLAGGGEQYF TRBJ2-7 TRBV5-6 TRBD2 once
TGTGCCAGCAGTGATAACCGGGGGGTCGGCGAGCAGTACTTC CASSDNRGVGEQYF TRBJ2-7 TRBV25-1 TRBD2 -
TGTGCCAGCAGTTTATCCGGGACTAGGGACTACGAGCAGTACTTC CASSLSGTRDYEQYF TRBJ2-7 TRBV27 TRBD2 -
TGTGCCAGCAGTGACGGAGGAGGGGGCGCGGATGGCTACACCTTC CASSDGGGGADGYTF TRBJ1-2 TRBV6-4 TRBD1 many
TGTGCTAGTGGTTTGGTTGGGGTGACGGGACAGCCCTACGAGCAGTACTTC CASGLVGVTGQPYEQYF TRBJ2-7 TRBV12-5 TRBD1 -
TGCGCCAGCAGTCACCTGGACAGGGGGACCTATGGCTACACCTTC CASSHLDRGTYGYTF TRBJ1-2 TRBV23-1 TRBD1 -
TGTGCCTGGAACACAGGGCCTAACACTGAAGCTTTCTTT CAWNTGPNTEAFF TRBJ1-1 TRBV30 - once
TGTGCCACCAGCAGAGATCTAGCGGGGGCCGGAGAGACCCAGTACTTC CATSRDLAGAGETQYF TRBJ2-5 TRBV15 TRBD2 -
TGCGCCAGCAGTGGCCTAGCGGGAAATTGGAATGAGCAGTTCTTC CASSGLAGNWNEQFF TRBJ2-1 TRBV10-2 TRBD2 -
TGCGCCAGCAGCCAAGAACCCCCTAGCGGGAGCGAGACCCAGTACTTC CASSQEPPSGSETQYF TRBJ2-5 TRBV4-3 TRBD2 few
TGTGCCAGCAGCGCGACTAGCGGGAGTGACATTCAGTACTTC CASSATSGSDIQYF TRBJ2-4 TRBV11-2 TRBD2 few
TGTGCCAGCTCACCAGGGCGGAGCAATCAGCCCCAGCATTTT CASSPGRSNQPQHF TRBJ1-5 TRBV18 - few
TGTGCCAGCAGGGCCCGGGCCAGAGGCACTGAAGCTTTCTTT CASRARARGTEAFF TRBJ1-1 TRBV28 - -
TGTGCCAGCAGTTTATCCCCACACAGTCCTAATGAAAAACTGTTTTTT CASSLSPHSPNEKLFF TRBJ1-4 TRBV27 - -
TGTGCCAGCAGCTCCTACCTTGGTGAGCAGTTCTTC CASSSYLGEQFF TRBJ2-1 TRBV7-9 - once
TGTGCCAGCAGCCCCCGACAGCTTTCGGGTGGCTACACCTTC CASSPRQLSGGYTF TRBJ1-2 TRBV9 - -
TGTGCCAGCAGTTACGGGGACTCAGGGGAGACCCAGTACTTC CASSYGDSGETQYF TRBJ2-5 TRBV6-6 - -
TGTGCCAGCAGCGCCCCAGCGGGAGTAGCGGGAGATGAGCAGTTCTTC CASSAPAGVAGDEQFF TRBJ2-1 TRBV9 TRBD2 -
TGTGCCAGTAGTATCAGCCGATGGGACACTGAAGCTTTCTTT CASSISRWDTEAFF TRBJ1-1 TRBV19 - -
TGTGCCAGCAGCGTAGGGGTGGCCGGGGAGCTGTTTTTT CASSVGVAGELFF TRBJ2-2 TRBV11-3 - -
TGTGCCAGCACCCCTAGGGAGGGTTACTACAATGAGCAGTTCTTC CASTPREGYYNEQFF TRBJ2-1 TRBV25-1 TRBD2 -